Below, 14 T cell receptor beta chains from the same sample are listed, as sequenced in a study of OX40 agonist ivuxolimab in advanced cancers. The assay was immunoSEQ multiplex PCR, and TCRdb's table has in-frame clones only and misses some. The sample includes about 80,000 clones, around 85% seen only once; the top ten take about 2%. Sequencing was performed on CD4+ or CD8+ T cells sorted from blood, taken in a trial of the OX40 agonist ivuxolimab. Receptors originate from an adult with an advanced solid tumor such as melanoma, head and neck, liver or kidney cancer.

This clone occurred a few times. The CDR3 DNA follows: TGTGCCATCAGTTCTTTTAGCGGGGGGACCCAAGAGACCCAGTACTTC. It encodes CAISSFSGGTQETQYF. The chain links TRBV10-3 to TRBJ2-5; the match to TRBD2 covers 10 bases. CDR3 size: 16 residues. CDR1 ENHRY and CDR2 SYGVKD come from the germline V gene. Trimming at V came to 5 bases and at J to 1 base, leaving 7 bases not matched to a gene.

This chain joins TRBV7-6 and TRBJ2-2; D gene ambiguous. There are 11 residues in the CDR3. V shed 5 bases and J shed 9 bases, with 7 bases lying between them. In germline, CDR1 is SGHVS, CDR2 FNYEAQ. This chain's CDR3 is CASSLSWELFF. CDR3 coding DNA: TGTGCCAGCAGCCTCAGTTGGGAGCTGTTTTTT.

The V and J genes are TRBV28 and TRBJ2-7; D is ambiguous. The germline V and J ends were trimmed by 2 bases and 0 bases, with 2 bases remaining between them. The length of the CDR3 is 12 residues. Per the germline V gene, CDR1 is MDHEN and CDR2 is SYDVKM. For the CDR3, the DNA is TGTGCCAGCAGTTTAACCTCCTACGAGCAGTACTTC. Translation gives CASSLTSYEQYF.

This chain uses TRBV9 with TRBJ1-1; D gene uncertain. This CDR3 is 13 amino acids long. Trimming pared 4 bases from V and 7 bases from J, leaving 14 bases between. From germline, CDR1 is SGDLS and CDR2 YYNGEE. The CDR3 protein is CASSPGTGFEAFF. CDR3 nucleotide sequence: TGTGCCAGCAGCCCGGGAACGGGATTTGAAGCTTTCTTT.

The chain has TRBV28 and TRBJ1-1, with D unresolved. In germline, CDR1 is MDHEN, CDR2 SYDVKM. Trimming removed 7 bases from V and 6 bases from J, with 12 bases in between. The CDR3 spans 12 residues. The CDR3 region is CASTTGWAEAFF. DNA for the CDR3: TGTGCCAGCACAACCGGTTGGGCTGAAGCTTTCTTT.

This chain joins TRBV25-1 and TRBJ2-6; the D gene could be TRBD1 or TRBD2 (5 bases each). This CDR3 has 16 residues. V gave up 5 bases and J gave up 0 bases, with 11 bases separating them. The germline CDR1 and CDR2 sequences are MGHDK and SYGVNS. CDR3 nucleotides: TGTGCCAGCAGTCCGACTGGGGGCTCTGGGGCCAACGTCCTGACTTTC. Translated: CASSPTGGSGANVLTF.

This chain joins TRBV6-6 and TRBJ1-1, with D possibly TRBD1 on 5 matching bases. Trimming took 4 bases from V and 3 from J, leaving 12 bases between them. CDR1 and CDR2 (germline): MNHNY, SVGAGI (reference sequence). CDR3 length: 14 amino acids. The CDR3 here is CASSSVAGYTEAFF. DNA of the CDR3: TGTGCCAGCAGTTCCGTCGCAGGGTACACTGAAGCTTTCTTT.

This clone was observed a few times. The chain employs TRBV4-2 and TRBJ2-2; tentatively, D is TRBD2 (5 bases). Deletions cut 7 bases from V and 2 bases from J, with 8 bases between. The CDR3 consists of 13 residues. Germline assignment: CDR1 LGHNA and CDR2 YNFKEQ. For the CDR3, the DNA is TGTGCCAGCAAGGGAGAAAACACCGGGGAGCTGTTTTTT. Its protein product is CASKGENTGELFF.

The V call is TRBV6-1, the J call TRBJ1-2, with 8 nucleotides matching TRBD1. CDR1 and CDR2 (germline): MNHNS, SASEGT. The CDR3 is made up of 12 amino acids. J was trimmed by 6 bases and V by 11 bases; bases with no gene match: 8. CDR3 bases: TGTGCCGCCACCAGGGGGCAGGATGGCTACACCTTC. Translating gives CAATRGQDGYTF.

This sequence joins TRBV14 and TRBJ1-1, with D unclear. The germline V gene has CDR1 SGHDN and CDR2 FVKESK. V lost 4 bases, J lost 7 bases, and 13 bases lay in between. CDR3 length equals 13 residues. CDR3 bases: TGTGCCAGCAGCCCGATGGGGAGTATTGAAGCTTTCTTT. It specifies CASSPMGSIEAFF. Supplemented by reference TRBV14 and TRBJ1-1, the full variable domain reads EAGVTQFPSHSVIEKGQTVTLRCDPISGHDNLYWYRRVMGKEIKFLLHFVKESKQDESGMPNNRFLAERTGGTYSTLKVQPAELEDSGVYFCASSPMGSIEAFFGQGTRLTVV.

This clone was detected once. The chain couples TRBV4-2 to TRBJ2-5, with 12 bases matching TRBD2. Germline V gives CDR1 LGHNA, CDR2 YNFKEQ. There are 17 residues in the CDR3. J gave up 2 bases and V 1 base, and 5 bases lay outside the gene matches. The CDR3: CASSQGGLAGGQETQYF. CDR3 DNA sequence: TGTGCCAGCAGCCAAGGAGGTCTAGCGGGGGGGCAAGAGACCCAGTACTTC.

On this clone itself: Sequence at one end of the junction differs from germline and may be a read error. This chain connects TRBV7-7 to TRBJ2-3; perhaps TRBD2 as D (7 bases). Germline-derived CDR1 and CDR2 are SSHAT and FNYEAQ (reference sequence). There are 14 residues in the CDR3. The CDR3 region is CASSLAAGADTQYF. The CDR3 nucleotides read TGTGCTAGCAGCTTAGCGGCGGGGGCCGATACGCAGTATTTT.

This chain joins TRBV5-1 and TRBJ1-2; 8 nucleotides line up with TRBD1. The germline gives CDR1 SGHRS, CDR2 YFSETQ. J lost 8 bases, V lost 0 bases, and 3 bases had no gene match. The CDR3 is made up of 13 amino acids. The CDR3 region is CASSLATGEGYTF. In DNA form, the CDR3 reads TGCGCCAGCAGCTTGGCGACAGGGGAAGGCTACACCTTC.

J is TRBJ1-1 and V is TRBV10-3; the D is unclear. The CDR3 loop spans 13 amino acids. Germline CDR1 is ENHRY and CDR2 is SYGVKD. V gave up 0 bases and J gave up 11 bases, with 13 bases separating them. This CDR3 is CAISESERQSAFF. Here the CDR3 DNA reads TGTGCCATCAGTGAGTCCGAACGGCAGAGCGCTTTCTTT.